The 25 T cell receptor beta chains below were found in one sample sequenced in a study of blood T cell repertoires in COVID-19. TCRdb's copy holds only in-frame clones and misses some; the assay was immunoSEQ multiplex PCR. The sample lists approximately 100,000 clones; around nine tenths were seen once. The sequencing input was peripheral blood. Every receptor here comes from a human donor in a cohort sampled during active COVID-19.

The gene calls are TRBV12-3 or TRBV12-4 and TRBJ2-7; D ambiguous. CDR3 length equals 12 residues. V lost 0 bases and J lost 6, with 6 bases in between. CDR3 in DNA: TGTGCCAGCAGTTTAGCGAGAATCGAGCAGTACTTC. It translates to CASSLARIEQYF.

The genes are TRBV10-2 and TRBJ1-3; no firm D call. Trimming shortened V by 3 bases and J by 0 bases, and 9 bases separated the two germline ends. There are 15 residues in the CDR3. Germline loops: CDR1 WSHSY, CDR2 SAAADI. CDR3 protein: CASSDFGSSGNTIYF. For the CDR3, the DNA is TGCGCCAGCAGTGACTTTGGGAGCTCTGGAAACACCATATATTTT.

This clone turned up a few times. The chain employs TRBV4-1 and TRBJ2-7; possibly TRBD2 for D (6 bases). Between the trimmed V and J ends, which lost 4 bases and 2 bases, there was a span of 12 bases. The germline CDR1 and CDR2 sequences are MGHRA and YSYEKL. The CDR3 totals 14 residues. This CDR3 reads CASSLSSGPYEQYF. Written as DNA, the CDR3 is TGCGCCAGCAGCCTCTCGAGCGGGCCCTACGAGCAGTACTTC.

This chain joins TRBV13 and TRBJ1-1, with 11 bases matching TRBD1. The CDR3 runs 15 residues. The junction had 5 bases not matched to a gene; V was cut back by 4 bases and J by 4 bases. Germline assignment: CDR1 PRHDT and CDR2 FYEKMQ (reference sequence). The CDR3 loop reads CASSSPGQGGTEAFF. The CDR3 DNA reads TGTGCCAGCAGCTCTCCGGGACAGGGGGGCACTGAAGCTTTCTTT.

The rearrangement uses TRBV19 and TRBJ2-5; possible D gene TRBD2, 6 bases. This CDR3 comprises 14 residues. Trimming pared 5 bases from V and 4 bases from J, leaving 14 bases between. Germline CDR1 is LNHDA and CDR2 is SQIVND (reference sequence). The CDR3 sequence is CASSGDFSGETQYF. In nucleotides, the CDR3 is TGTGCCAGTAGTGGGGACTTTTCCGGAGAGACCCAGTACTTC.

The chain couples TRBV5-6 to TRBJ1-1; 9 bases are a match to TRBD1. This CDR3 region has 15 residues. Germline assignment: CDR1 SGHDT and CDR2 YYEEEE. V lost 3 bases, J lost 6 bases, and 9 bases stayed unmatched. CDR3 DNA sequence: TGTGCCAGCAGCTCCTGGACAGGGGCGACCTCTGAAGCTTTCTTT. Translated: CASSSWTGATSEAFF.

V is TRBV6-6 and J is TRBJ1-1; TRBD1 is a possible D gene (5 bases). The CDR3 loop spans 13 amino acids. With 3 bases removed from V and 7 bases from J, the gap between germline ends came to 12 bases. CDR1 is MNHNY, CDR2 SVGAGI, per germline (reference sequence). The CDR3 reads CASSYTQGSEAFF. As DNA, the CDR3 is TGTGCCAGCAGTTATACCCAGGGCAGTGAAGCTTTCTTT.

The genes are TRBV2 and TRBJ2-1; 10 bases fit TRBD2. Germline CDR1 is SNHLY and CDR2 is FYNNEI. This CDR3 has 18 amino acids. With 1 base clipped from V and 9 bases from J, the junction kept 15 bases outside the gene matches. The CDR3 region has the DNA TGTGCCAGCAGTGAAGACAACCGAGCGGGGGGGTTTCGTATTGAGCAGTTCTTC. It yields the protein CASSEDNRAGGFRIEQFF.

V gene TRBV29-1 combines with J gene TRBJ1-1, with D unclear. Germline V gene lookup returns CDR1 SQVTM and CDR2 ANQGSEA. The V end lost 7 bases, the J end lost 3 bases, and 12 bases lay between the germline ends. There are 12 residues in the CDR3. DNA for the CDR3: TGCAGCGCCCCGAGTCCGGACACTGAAGCTTTCTTT. Its translation is CSAPSPDTEAFF.

This chain links TRBV19 with TRBJ1-1; D not resolved. CDR3 length equals 13 residues. The germline V and J ends were trimmed by 3 bases and 2 bases, with 7 bases remaining between them. The germline V gene has CDR1 LNHDA and CDR2 SQIVND (reference sequence). CDR3 protein: CASSMRENTEAFF. The CDR3 DNA reads TGTGCCAGTAGTATGAGGGAAAACACTGAAGCTTTCTTT. Full variable domain (missing parts from reference TRBV19 and TRBJ1-1): DGGITQSPKYLFRKEGQNVTLSCEQNLNHDAMYWYRQDPGQGLRLIYYSQIVNDFQKGDIAEGYSVSREKKESFPLTVTSAQKNPTAFYLCASSMRENTEAFFGQGTRLTVV.

This rearrangement joins TRBV4-2 to TRBJ2-2; weak D call: TRBD1 (5 bases). The length of the CDR3 is 13 residues. Deletions cut 3 bases from V and 6 bases from J, with 8 bases between. CDR1 and CDR2 (germline): LGHNA, YNFKEQ. The CDR3 coding sequence is TGTGCCAGCAGCCAGGCAGGGCCCGGGGAGCTGTTTTTT. This gives the protein CASSQAGPGELFF.

This sequence joins TRBV7-2 and TRBJ2-1; 13 bases agree with TRBD2. The CDR3 covers 19 residues. Germline V lookup: CDR1 SGHTA, CDR2 FQGNSA. Trimming at V came to 1 base and at J to 4 bases, leaving 10 bases not matched to a gene. The CDR3 DNA sequence: TGTGCCAGCAGCTTAGTACTTCGGACTAGCGGGGGTAAATACAATGAGCAGTTCTTC. This translates into CASSLVLRTSGGKYNEQFF.

V and J are TRBV5-1 and TRBJ2-1; 11 bases are a match to TRBD2. The CDR3 runs 16 residues. CDR1 is SGHRS, CDR2 YFSETQ, per germline. J was trimmed by 12 bases and V by 3 bases; bases with no gene match: 14. The CDR3 DNA sequence: TGCGCCAGCAGCTCGAACTTAGCGGGAGGGGATGGGATGCAGTTCTTC. Its translation: CASSSNLAGGDGMQFF.

The chain carries TRBV11-1 and TRBJ1-1; D is uncertain. This CDR3 spans 13 amino acids. V shed 6 bases and J shed 7 bases, with 15 bases lying between them. Germline V gives CDR1 SGHAT, CDR2 FQDESV (reference sequence). CDR3 protein: CASSRGGLDEAFF. CDR3 in DNA: TGTGCCAGCAGTCGAGGTGGATTGGATGAAGCTTTCTTT.

The CDR3 is CASSAGQISTDTQYF. CDR3 coding DNA: TGCGCCAGCAGCGCGGGTCAGATCAGCACAGATACGCAGTATTTT. The rearrangement uses TRBV5-1 and TRBJ2-3, with D possibly matching TRBD2 (5 bases). CDR3 size: 15 residues. Trimming cost V 4 bases and J 0 bases, with 12 bases left between them. Germline V gene lookup returns CDR1 SGHRS and CDR2 YFSETQ.

J is TRBJ1-1 and V is TRBV28, with 8 nucleotides matching TRBD1. CDR1 and CDR2 from the germline V gene are MDHEN and SYDVKM. Germline trimming cut 3 bases from V and 4 bases from J; bases unmatched to any gene: 4. The CDR3 sequence is 14 residues long. DNA of the CDR3: TGTGCCAGCAGTTTGATTACAGGGGGCACTGAAGCTTTCTTT. This encodes CASSLITGGTEAFF.

The chain links TRBV6-5 to TRBJ2-7; D unclear. This CDR3 contains 12 residues. The germline gives CDR1 MNHEY, CDR2 SVGAGI. V was shortened by 10 bases and J by 2 bases, with 12 bases between the two germline ends. The CDR3 protein is CATLPAAYEQYF. CDR3 DNA sequence: TGTGCCACCTTGCCGGCGGCCTACGAGCAGTACTTC.

V and J are TRBV12-3 or TRBV12-4 and TRBJ1-2; the D gene is possibly TRBD1 (6 bases). This CDR3 is built from 13 residues. With 6 bases removed from V and 4 bases from J, the gap between germline ends came to 12 bases. This CDR3 reads CASSTGQPYGYTF. The CDR3 region has the DNA TGTGCCAGCAGCACCGGACAGCCCTATGGCTACACCTTC.

This sequence joins TRBV6-2 or TRBV6-3 and TRBJ2-3, with 9 bases identical to TRBD2. CDR1 and CDR2 from the germline V gene are MNHEY and SVGEGT. Trimming at V came to 2 bases and at J to 3 bases, leaving 6 bases not matched to a gene. This CDR3 comprises 16 residues. The DNA for the CDR3 is TGTGCCAGCAGTTACCGAGCGGGAGGTGGGACAGATACGCAGTATTTT. The encoded protein is CASSYRAGGGTDTQYF.

The CDR3, as DNA: TGTGCCATCAGTGAACAGGACCATGAAAAACTGTTTTTT. As protein: CAISEQDHEKLFF. The chain carries TRBV10-3 and TRBJ1-4, with D tentatively TRBD1 (5 bases). CDR3 size: 13 residues. Trimming removed 3 bases at V and 6 bases at J, with 8 bases between. CDR1 is ENHRY and CDR2 is SYGVKD in the germline V gene.

This clone has more than one count but fewer than ten. The rearrangement joins TRBV7-9 to TRBJ1-4; maybe TRBD1 (6 bases). The length of the CDR3 is 15 residues. The V gene lost 2 bases and the J gene lost 7 bases, with 14 bases spanning the gap. Germline CDR1 is SEHNR and CDR2 is FQNEAQ (reference sequence). The CDR3 nucleotides read TGTGCCAGCAGCTTATGGGACAATGAAGGTGAAAAACTGTTTTTT. Its protein product is CASSLWDNEGEKLFF. Looking up the rest from reference TRBV7-9 and TRBJ1-4 gives the full variable domain: DTGVSQNPRHKITKRGQNVTFRCDPISEHNRLYWYRQTLGQGPEFLTYFQNEAQLEKSRLLSDRFSAERPKGSFSTLEIQRTEQGDSAMYLCASSLWDNEGEKLFFGSGTQLSVL.

V and J are TRBV15 and TRBJ2-1; 8 bases map to TRBD1. CDR1 and CDR2 (germline): LNHNV, YYDKDF (reference sequence). V was pared by 8 bases and J by 8 bases, with 8 bases of the junction left unmatched. The CDR3 has 13 amino acids. This chain's CDR3 is CATSTGATDEQFF. The CDR3 DNA reads as TGTGCCACCTCGACAGGGGCAACGGATGAGCAGTTCTTC.

The chain uses TRBV10-3 and TRBJ2-1, with 10 bases identical to TRBD2. The CDR3 is 13 amino acids. V was clipped by 4 bases and J by 9 bases; unmatched bases: 3. Germline CDR1 is ENHRY and CDR2 is SYGVKD. The CDR3 coding sequence is TGTGCCATCAGTGTGCTAGCGGGAGTTGAGCAGTTCTTC. Protein: CAISVLAGVEQFF.

The V call is TRBV6-2 or TRBV6-3, the J call TRBJ1-1, with TRBD1 as a possible D gene (6 bases). Germline CDR1 MNHEY, CDR2 SVGEGT. Trimming stripped 2 bases from V and 5 bases from J, with 12 bases between. The CDR3 runs to 14 residues. CDR3 residues: CASSYLGAKTEAFF. CDR3 coding DNA: TGTGCCAGCAGTTACCTGGGGGCAAAGACTGAAGCTTTCTTT.

As regards this clone: Other DNA sequences in this specimen translate into the identical CDR3. V usage is TRBV6-2 or TRBV6-3 and J usage is TRBJ1-1, with a possible D match to TRBD1 (5 bases). V was pared by 2 bases and J by 1 base, with 5 bases between. The CDR3 covers 13 residues. Germline assignment: CDR1 MNHEY and CDR2 SVGEGT. The CDR3 region is CASSYQGNTEAFF. The DNA for the CDR3 is TGTGCCAGCAGTTACCAGGGGAACACTGAAGCTTTCTTT.